Included here is one TCR beta chain sequence, with context. This sample stems from a study of blood T cell repertoires in COVID-19. CDR1 is SGHTA and CDR2 is FQGNSA in the germline V gene. The V end lost 5 bases, the J end lost 5 bases, and 22 bases lay between the germline ends. The CDR3 extends over 16 amino acids. Using immunoSEQ multiplex PCR, the repertoire was profiled, and TCRdb retains in-frame clones only, with some absent. In the table there are 300,000 to 350,000 clones, over 80% of which are singletons. This chain connects TRBV7-2 to TRBJ2-7; possibly TRBD2 for D (5 bases). Specimen: peripheral blood. This clonotype was obtained from a man aged 25-45 years with COVID-19, enrolled during active disease. The CDR3 loop is CASSASRGPALNEQYF. The CDR3 DNA is TGTGCCAGCAGCGCATCTCGAGGGCCCGCATTAAACGAGCAGTACTTC.